The 14 T cell receptor beta chains below come from one sample, sequenced in a study of cytomegalovirus exposure and HLA in healthy donors. The method was immunoSEQ multiplex PCR; TCRdb's version includes in-frame clones alone and lacks a portion of them. The data contain 150,000 to 200,000 clones, about 83% of them seen just once; the ten biggest clones take up almost 1.5%. Material for sequencing was PBMCs. The receptors derive from a woman aged 18-29 years in good health and CMV-seronegative.

This clone has a handful of counts. The junction and the germline gene differ at one end; a read error may be behind it. Here the CDR3 reads CASSLELSGTVF. DNA for the CDR3: TGCGCCAGCAGCTTGGAACTCTCCGGGACAGTTTTT. The chain has TRBV5-1 and TRBJ1-1; TRBD1 matches 7 bases. CDR3 size: 12 residues. CDR1 is SGHRS, CDR2 YFSETQ, per germline.

With respect to this clone: The junction differs from germline at one of its ends, possibly a read error. The chain couples TRBV19 to TRBJ2-1; TRBD2 agrees at 14 bases. Germline V CDR1 and CDR2: LNHDA, SQIVND (reference sequence). The CDR3 spans 15 residues. The CDR3 is CASSMGLAGVTPRVF. The CDR3 bases are TGTGCCAGTAGTATGGGACTAGCGGGGGTAACGCCTCGGGTCTTC.

The chain has TRBV18 and TRBJ1-3; D gene uncertain. The CDR3 length is 13 residues. Deletions cut 3 bases from V and 4 bases from J, with 7 bases between. Per the germline V gene, CDR1 is KGHSH and CDR2 is LQKENI. In DNA, the CDR3 is TGTGCCAGCTCACCCGTAGAGGGAAACACCATATATTTT. Residues: CASSPVEGNTIYF. The full variable domain, rest sourced from reference TRBV18 and TRBJ1-3, is NAGVMQNPRHLVRRRGQEARLRCSPMKGHSHVYWYRQLPEEGLKFMVYLQKENIIDESGMPKERFSAEFPKEGPSILRIQQVVRGDSAAYFCASSPVEGNTIYFGEGSWLTVV.

The V call is TRBV7-9, the J call TRBJ1-1; tentative D call: TRBD1 (6 bases). The CDR3 extends over 13 amino acids. The germline V and J ends were trimmed by 6 bases and 0 bases, with 8 bases remaining between them. The germline V gene has CDR1 SEHNR and CDR2 FQNEAQ (reference sequence). CDR3 nucleotides: TGTGCCAGCAGGCGACAGGTGAACACTGAAGCTTTCTTT. Amino acid sequence: CASRRQVNTEAFF.

The rearrangement joins TRBV10-1 to TRBJ2-3; the D gene is possibly TRBD2 (6 bases). This CDR3 region has 14 residues. V lost 2 bases and J 2 bases, leaving 8 bases between the germline ends. CDR1 is WNHNN, CDR2 SYGVQD, per germline (reference sequence). CDR3 in DNA: TGCGCCAGCAGTGAGGCTAGCGACACAGATACGCAGTATTTT. Protein sequence: CASSEASDTDTQYF.

The gene calls are TRBV7-8 and TRBJ2-5; 8 bases align to TRBD2. V gave up 5 bases and J gave up 5 bases; unmatched junction bases: 7. Germline-derived CDR1 and CDR2 are SGHVS and FQNEAQ. This CDR3 has 14 residues. CDR3 residues: CASSPGGRQETQYF. The CDR3 region has the DNA TGTGCCAGCAGCCCGGGGGGGCGGCAGGAGACCCAGTACTTC.

The chain is built from TRBV9 and TRBJ2-2; D not resolved. The V gene lost 0 bases and the J gene lost 7 bases, with 4 bases spanning the gap. Germline assignment: CDR1 SGDLS and CDR2 YYNGEE. The CDR3 consists of 12 residues. The CDR3 here is CASSVVIGELFF. CDR3 sequence (DNA): TGTGCCAGCAGCGTAGTCATCGGGGAGCTGTTTTTT.

The gene calls are TRBV2 and TRBJ2-1; the match to TRBD1 covers 10 bases. The junction had 4 bases not matched to a gene; V was cut back by 3 bases and J by 8 bases. This CDR3 has 14 residues. CDR1 and CDR2 from the germline V gene are SNHLY and FYNNEI. The CDR3 reads CASSDVGQGYEQFF. DNA of the CDR3: TGTGCCAGCAGTGATGTGGGACAGGGGTATGAGCAGTTCTTC.

This clone has only one observation. This rearrangement joins TRBV11-3 to TRBJ1-1, with 10 bases that match TRBD1. The CDR3 consists of 15 residues. Germline-derived CDR1 and CDR2 are SGHNT and YENEEA. The junction had 7 bases not matched to a gene; V was cut back by 5 bases and J by 4 bases. The CDR3 DNA sequence: TGTGCCAGCAGCCCGAGACAGGGGGCTATCACTGAAGCTTTCTTT. Residues: CASSPRQGAITEAFF.

V usage is TRBV10-1 and J usage is TRBJ2-7, with 7 nucleotides matching TRBD1. The junction had 1 base not matched to a gene; V was cut back by 0 bases and J by 2 bases. The V gene's germline CDR1 is WNHNN and CDR2 SYGVQD (reference sequence). The CDR3 is 14 residues long. Written as DNA, the CDR3 is TGCGCCAGCAGTGAGTCGGGACAGACCTACGAGCAGTACTTC. Translation: CASSESGQTYEQYF.

The chain joins TRBV13 to TRBJ1-1, with TRBD1 identical over 8 bases. There are 16 residues in the CDR3. Trimming removed 2 bases from V and 0 bases from J; junction bases left unmatched: 5. Germline lookup yields CDR1 PRHDT and CDR2 FYEKMQ (reference sequence). In DNA form, the CDR3 reads TGTGCCAGCAGCTTAACCACACAGGGGGTGAACACTGAAGCTTTCTTT. This translates into CASSLTTQGVNTEAFF.

This sequence joins TRBV4-1 and TRBJ1-2, with 7 positions matching TRBD1. Germline CDR1 MGHRA, CDR2 YSYEKL. After removal of 1 base from V and 4 bases from J, the junction contained 12 bases not matched to a gene. CDR3 length: 17 amino acids. In DNA, the CDR3 is TGCGCCAGCAGCCAAGTGGGGACAGCCTTACCCCTCTATGGCTACACCTTC. Translating gives CASSQVGTALPLYGYTF.

This clone was detected only once. V usage is TRBV29-1 and J usage is TRBJ1-1; unclear D gene. V dropped 6 bases and J dropped 4 bases, with 18 bases sitting between them. The germline CDR1 and CDR2 sequences are SQVTM and ANQGSEA. There are 14 residues in the CDR3. The CDR3 spells CSVTLGRMGTEAFF. The CDR3 DNA sequence: TGCAGCGTGACACTGGGCAGGATGGGCACTGAAGCTTTCTTT.

Only a few counts were recorded for this clone. The chain recombines TRBV7-9 with TRBJ2-7; 7 positions agree with TRBD1. The CDR3 is 15 residues long. Per germline, CDR1 SEHNR and CDR2 FQNEAQ (reference sequence). J was trimmed by 2 bases and V by 5 bases; bases with no gene match: 9. The CDR3 loop reads CASSDTGQSTYEQYF. The CDR3 bases are TGTGCCAGCAGCGATACGGGACAGAGCACCTACGAGCAGTACTTC.